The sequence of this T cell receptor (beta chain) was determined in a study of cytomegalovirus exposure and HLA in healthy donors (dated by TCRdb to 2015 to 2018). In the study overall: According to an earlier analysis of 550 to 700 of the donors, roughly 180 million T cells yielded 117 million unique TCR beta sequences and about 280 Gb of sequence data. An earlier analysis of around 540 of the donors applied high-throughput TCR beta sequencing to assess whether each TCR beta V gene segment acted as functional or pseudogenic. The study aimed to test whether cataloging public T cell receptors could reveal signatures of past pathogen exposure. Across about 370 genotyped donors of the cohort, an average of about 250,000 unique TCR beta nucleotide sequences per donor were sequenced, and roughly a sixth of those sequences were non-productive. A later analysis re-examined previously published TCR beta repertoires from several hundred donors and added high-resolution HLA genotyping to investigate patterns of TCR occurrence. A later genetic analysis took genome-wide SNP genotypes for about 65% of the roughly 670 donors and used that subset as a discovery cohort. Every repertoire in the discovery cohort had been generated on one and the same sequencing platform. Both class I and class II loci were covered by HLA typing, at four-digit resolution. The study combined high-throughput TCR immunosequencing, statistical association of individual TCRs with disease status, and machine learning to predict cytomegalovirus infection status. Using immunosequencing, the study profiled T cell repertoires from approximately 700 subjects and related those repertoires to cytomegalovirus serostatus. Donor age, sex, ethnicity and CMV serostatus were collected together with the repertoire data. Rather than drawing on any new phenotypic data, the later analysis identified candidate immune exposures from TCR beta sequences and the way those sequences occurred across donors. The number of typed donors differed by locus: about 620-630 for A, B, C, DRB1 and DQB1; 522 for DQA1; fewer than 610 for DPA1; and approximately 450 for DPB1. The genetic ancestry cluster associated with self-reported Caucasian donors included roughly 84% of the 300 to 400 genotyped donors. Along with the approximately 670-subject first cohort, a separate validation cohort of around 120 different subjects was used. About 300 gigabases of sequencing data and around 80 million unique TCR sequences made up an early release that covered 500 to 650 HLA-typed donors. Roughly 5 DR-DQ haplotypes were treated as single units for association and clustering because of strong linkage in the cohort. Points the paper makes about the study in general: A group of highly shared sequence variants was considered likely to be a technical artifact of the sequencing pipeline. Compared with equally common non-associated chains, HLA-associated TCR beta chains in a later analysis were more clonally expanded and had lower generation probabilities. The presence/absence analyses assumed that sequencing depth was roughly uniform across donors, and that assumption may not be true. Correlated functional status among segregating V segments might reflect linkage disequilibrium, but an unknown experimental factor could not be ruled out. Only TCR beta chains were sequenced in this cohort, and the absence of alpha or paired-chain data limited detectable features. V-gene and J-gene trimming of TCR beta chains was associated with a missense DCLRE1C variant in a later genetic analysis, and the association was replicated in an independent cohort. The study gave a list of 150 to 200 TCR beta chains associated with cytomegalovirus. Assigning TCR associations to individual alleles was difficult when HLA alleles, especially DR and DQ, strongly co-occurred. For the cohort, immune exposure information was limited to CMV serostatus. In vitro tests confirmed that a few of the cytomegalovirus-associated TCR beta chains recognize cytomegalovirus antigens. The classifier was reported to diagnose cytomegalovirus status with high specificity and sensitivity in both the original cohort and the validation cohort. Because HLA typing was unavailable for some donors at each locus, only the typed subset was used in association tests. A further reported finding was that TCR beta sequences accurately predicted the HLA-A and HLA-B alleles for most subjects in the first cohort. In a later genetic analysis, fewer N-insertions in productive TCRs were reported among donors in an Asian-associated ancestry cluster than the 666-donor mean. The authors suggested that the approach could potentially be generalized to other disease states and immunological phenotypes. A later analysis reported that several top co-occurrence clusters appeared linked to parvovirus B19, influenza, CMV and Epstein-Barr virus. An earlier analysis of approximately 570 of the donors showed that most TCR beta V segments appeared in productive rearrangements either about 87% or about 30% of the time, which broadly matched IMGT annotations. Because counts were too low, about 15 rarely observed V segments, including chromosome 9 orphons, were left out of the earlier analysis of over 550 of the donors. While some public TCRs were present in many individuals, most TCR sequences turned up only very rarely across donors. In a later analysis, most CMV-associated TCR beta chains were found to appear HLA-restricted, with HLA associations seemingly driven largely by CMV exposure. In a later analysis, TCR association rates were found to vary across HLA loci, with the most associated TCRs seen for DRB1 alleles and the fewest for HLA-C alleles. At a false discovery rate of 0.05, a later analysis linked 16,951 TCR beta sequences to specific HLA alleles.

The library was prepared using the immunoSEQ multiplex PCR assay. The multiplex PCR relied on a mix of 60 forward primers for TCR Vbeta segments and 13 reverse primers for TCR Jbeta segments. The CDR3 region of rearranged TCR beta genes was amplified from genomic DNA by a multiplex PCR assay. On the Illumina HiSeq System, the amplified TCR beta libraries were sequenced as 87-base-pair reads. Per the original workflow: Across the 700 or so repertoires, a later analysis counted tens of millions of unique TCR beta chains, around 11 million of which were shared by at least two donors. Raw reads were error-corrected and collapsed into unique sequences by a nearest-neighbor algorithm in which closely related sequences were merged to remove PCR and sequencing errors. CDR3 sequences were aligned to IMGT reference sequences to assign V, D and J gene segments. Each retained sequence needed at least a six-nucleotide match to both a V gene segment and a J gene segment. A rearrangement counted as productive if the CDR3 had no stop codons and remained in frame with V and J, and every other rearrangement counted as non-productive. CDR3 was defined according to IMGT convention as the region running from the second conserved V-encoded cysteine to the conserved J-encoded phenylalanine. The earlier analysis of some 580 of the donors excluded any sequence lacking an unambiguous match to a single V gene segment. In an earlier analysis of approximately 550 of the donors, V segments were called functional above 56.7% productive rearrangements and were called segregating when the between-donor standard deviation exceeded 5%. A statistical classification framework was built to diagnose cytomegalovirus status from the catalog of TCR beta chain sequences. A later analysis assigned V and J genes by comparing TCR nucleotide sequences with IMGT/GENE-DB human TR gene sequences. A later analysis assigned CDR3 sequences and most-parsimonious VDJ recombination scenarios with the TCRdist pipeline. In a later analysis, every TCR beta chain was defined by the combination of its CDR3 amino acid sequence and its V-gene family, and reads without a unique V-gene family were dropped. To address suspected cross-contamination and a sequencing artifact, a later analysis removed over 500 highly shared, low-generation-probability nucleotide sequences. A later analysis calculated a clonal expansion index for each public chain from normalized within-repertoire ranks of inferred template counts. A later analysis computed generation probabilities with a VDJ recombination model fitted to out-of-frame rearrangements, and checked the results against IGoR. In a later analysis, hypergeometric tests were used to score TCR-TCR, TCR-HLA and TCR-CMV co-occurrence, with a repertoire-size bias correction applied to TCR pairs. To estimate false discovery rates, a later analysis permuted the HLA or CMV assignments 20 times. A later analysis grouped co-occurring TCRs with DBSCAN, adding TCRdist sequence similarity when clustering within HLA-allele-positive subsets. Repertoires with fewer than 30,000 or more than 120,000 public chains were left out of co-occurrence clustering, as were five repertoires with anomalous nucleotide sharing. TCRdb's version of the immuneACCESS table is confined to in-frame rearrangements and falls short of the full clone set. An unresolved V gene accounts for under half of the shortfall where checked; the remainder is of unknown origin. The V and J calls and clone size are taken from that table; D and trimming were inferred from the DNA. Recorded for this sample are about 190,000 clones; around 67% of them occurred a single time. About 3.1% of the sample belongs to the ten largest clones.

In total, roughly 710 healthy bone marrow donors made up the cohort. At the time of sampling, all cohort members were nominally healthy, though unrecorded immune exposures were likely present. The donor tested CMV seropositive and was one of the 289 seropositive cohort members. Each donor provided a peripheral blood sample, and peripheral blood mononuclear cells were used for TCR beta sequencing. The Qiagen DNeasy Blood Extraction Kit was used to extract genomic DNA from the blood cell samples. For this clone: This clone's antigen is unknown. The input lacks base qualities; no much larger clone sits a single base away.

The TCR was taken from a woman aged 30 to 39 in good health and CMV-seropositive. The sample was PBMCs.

This receptor has the CDR3 CASSPTTGTGWETQYF. The DNA sequence is TGTGCCAGCTCACCGACGACAGGGACAGGGTGGGAGACCCAGTACTTC. This chain is built from TRBV18 and TRBJ2-5; 9 of the junction bases match TRBD1. V has 3 bases trimmed and J has 5 bases trimmed; junction bases matching no gene number 10. From the germline V gene, CDR1 is KGHSH and CDR2 is LQKENI. The CDR3 starts with the cysteine, ends with the phenylalanine, and has 16 residues. Here the CDR3 DNA is all that survives: 48 bases in frame from base 1.